This T cell receptor beta chain was recovered during a study of T cell responses to AZD1222 COVID-19 vaccine. Of note for this clone: The antigen remains undetermined.

The V gene lost 5 bases and the J gene lost 2 bases, with 11 bases spanning the gap. The germline gives CDR1 SGHRS, CDR2 YFSETQ. This CDR3 has 14 amino acids. The protocol was immunoSEQ multiplex PCR, while the TCRdb copy is restricted to in-frame clones and leaves out a portion. Here the sample spans around 120,000 clones, 93% being singletons. Study results and limitations: Clonal diversity may have been underestimated, and the donors were mostly white British, with more females than males. Seropositive status at baseline applied to only a handful of AZD1222 recipients.

The sample was peripheral blood, taken 28 days after the second AZD1222 dose. This clonotype was sampled from an adult who received the AZD1222 COVID-19 vaccine. The gene calls are TRBV5-1 and TRBJ1-3; weak D call: TRBD1 (6 bases). CDR3 region: CASRPGVAGNTIYF. The CDR3 DNA sequence: TGCGCCAGCAGACCAGGGGTAGCTGGAAACACCATATATTTT.